The rows below give T cell receptor beta chains drawn from one sample of a study of blood T cell repertoires in COVID-19. Sequencing used immunoSEQ multiplex PCR; TCRdb keeps in-frame clones, though not all of them. The repertoire holds around 180,000 clones, over 75% seen once, with about 2.7% in the top ten. Sequencing was performed on peripheral blood. The receptors originated from a man in his forties with active or convalescent COVID-19. CDR3s include the opening cysteine and the closing phenylalanine or tryptophan. The D gene is left open where the match is weak. A clone size is listed for some rows: how often the clone was seen (once, few, many), or a class if it is expanded.

d_call: NA
clone_size: NA
j_call: TRBJ2-2
v_call: TRBV27
cdr3_aa: CASRERILAGELFF
cdr3_nt: TGTGCCAGCAGAGAGCGGATTTTGGCCGGGGAGCTGTTTTTT

d_call: TRBD2
clone_size: NA
j_call: TRBJ2-2
v_call: TRBV6-5
cdr3_aa: CASSLAGGMTGELFF
cdr3_nt: TGTGCCAGCAGTTTAGCGGGGGGCATGACCGGGGAGCTGTTTTTT

d_call: NA
clone_size: NA
j_call: TRBJ1-4
v_call: TRBV30
cdr3_aa: CAWSVGPQAEKLFF
cdr3_nt: TGTGCCTGGAGTGTGGGGCCCCAGGCTGAAAAACTGTTTTTT

d_call: NA
clone_size: NA
j_call: TRBJ1-1
v_call: TRBV30
cdr3_aa: CAWGKDRVNTEAFF
cdr3_nt: TGTGCCTGGGGAAAAGACAGAGTGAACACTGAAGCTTTCTTT

d_call: TRBD1
clone_size: NA
j_call: TRBJ1-6
v_call: TRBV7-8
cdr3_aa: CASSLAGQGAVYNSPLHF
cdr3_nt: TGTGCCAGCAGCTTAGCGGGGCAGGGGGCAGTGTATAATTCACCCCTCCACTTT

d_call: NA
clone_size: NA
j_call: TRBJ2-5
v_call: TRBV19
cdr3_aa: CASSMSLKETQYF
cdr3_nt: TGTGCCAGTAGTATGAGCCTTAAGGAGACCCAGTACTTC

d_call: NA
clone_size: NA
j_call: TRBJ1-5
v_call: TRBV19
cdr3_aa: CASSGGVLRDGNQPQHF
cdr3_nt: TGTGCCAGTAGTGGAGGGGTTCTCCGTGATGGCAATCAGCCCCAGCATTTT

d_call: NA
clone_size: NA
j_call: TRBJ1-3
v_call: TRBV5-1
cdr3_aa: CASSFVGVRDGNTIYF
cdr3_nt: TGCGCCAGCAGCTTCGTTGGGGTGAGGGATGGAAACACCATATATTTT

d_call: NA
clone_size: NA
j_call: TRBJ1-5
v_call: TRBV12-3/TRBV12-4
cdr3_aa: CASQGLGNQPQHF
cdr3_nt: TGTGCCAGCCAGGGTTTGGGCAATCAGCCCCAGCATTTT

d_call: NA
clone_size: once
j_call: TRBJ2-7
v_call: TRBV6-1
cdr3_aa: CASSVRTVGVTYEQYF
cdr3_nt: TGTGCCAGCAGTGTTCGGACAGTGGGTGTAACCTACGAGCAGTACTTC

d_call: TRBD1
clone_size: NA
j_call: TRBJ1-5
v_call: TRBV5-5
cdr3_aa: CASSKQGGDAANQPQHF
cdr3_nt: TGTGCCAGCAGCAAACAGGGGGGGGATGCGGCGAATCAGCCCCAGCATTTT

d_call: NA
clone_size: NA
j_call: TRBJ1-5
v_call: TRBV27
cdr3_aa: CASREGLADQPQHF
cdr3_nt: TGTGCCAGCAGGGAGGGACTGGCGGACCAGCCCCAGCATTTT

d_call: NA
clone_size: NA
j_call: TRBJ1-4
v_call: TRBV28
cdr3_aa: CASRRGRDEKLFF
cdr3_nt: TGTGCCAGTAGACGTGGGAGGGATGAAAAACTGTTTTTT

d_call: TRBD1
clone_size: NA
j_call: TRBJ1-2
v_call: TRBV3-1/TRBV3-2
cdr3_aa: CASSRGDRIYGYTF
cdr3_nt: TGTGCCAGCAGCCGCGGGGACAGGATCTATGGCTACACCTTC

d_call: TRBD2
clone_size: NA
j_call: TRBJ2-1
v_call: TRBV28
cdr3_aa: CASSVAGGGYNEQFF
cdr3_nt: TGTGCCAGCAGCGTGGCGGGGGGGGGCTACAATGAGCAGTTCTTC

d_call: TRBD2
clone_size: NA
j_call: TRBJ2-5
v_call: TRBV28
cdr3_aa: CASKTSGGWETQYF
cdr3_nt: TGTGCCAGCAAAACTAGCGGGGGGTGGGAGACCCAGTACTTC

d_call: NA
clone_size: NA
j_call: TRBJ1-2
v_call: TRBV11-2
cdr3_aa: CASSLASEGRGYTF
cdr3_nt: TGTGCCAGCAGCTTAGCATCCGAGGGAAGGGGCTACACCTTC

d_call: TRBD2
clone_size: NA
j_call: TRBJ2-1
v_call: TRBV15
cdr3_aa: CATSRDYSSLAGGRSEQFF
cdr3_nt: TGTGCCACCAGCAGAGATTACTCGTCCCTAGCGGGGGGCCGGAGTGAGCAGTTCTTC

d_call: TRBD1
clone_size: NA
j_call: TRBJ1-2
v_call: TRBV30
cdr3_aa: CAWSGTGVYGYTF
cdr3_nt: TGTGCCTGGAGTGGAACAGGGGTCTATGGCTACACCTTC

d_call: NA
clone_size: once
j_call: TRBJ1-1
v_call: TRBV12-3/TRBV12-4
cdr3_aa: CASSQGPGRAFF
cdr3_nt: TGTGCCAGCAGTCAGGGGCCAGGTAGAGCTTTCTTT

d_call: NA
clone_size: NA
j_call: TRBJ1-1
v_call: TRBV20-1
cdr3_aa: CSASKQVDTEAFF
cdr3_nt: TGCAGTGCTAGTAAACAAGTTGACACTGAAGCTTTCTTT

d_call: NA
clone_size: NA
j_call: TRBJ2-2
v_call: TRBV19
cdr3_aa: CASSKGGYTGELFF
cdr3_nt: TGTGCCAGTAGTAAGGGAGGCTACACCGGGGAGCTGTTTTTT

d_call: NA
clone_size: NA
j_call: TRBJ1-5
v_call: TRBV10-3
cdr3_aa: CAISESYSKQPQHF
cdr3_nt: TGTGCCATCAGTGAGTCCTACAGCAAGCAGCCCCAGCATTTT

d_call: TRBD1
clone_size: NA
j_call: TRBJ1-4
v_call: TRBV19
cdr3_aa: CASSMTGKNEKLFF
cdr3_nt: TGTGCCAGTAGTATGACAGGGAAAAATGAAAAACTGTTTTTT

d_call: NA
clone_size: many
j_call: TRBJ1-5
v_call: TRBV2
cdr3_aa: CASRETGNQPQHF
cdr3_nt: TGTGCCAGCCGGGAGACGGGAAATCAGCCCCAGCATTTT

d_call: TRBD1
clone_size: once
j_call: TRBJ1-3
v_call: TRBV11-3
cdr3_aa: CASTAGQADLGRNTIYF
cdr3_nt: TGTGCCAGCACCGCGGGACAGGCCGACTTGGGGAGAAACACCATATATTTT

d_call: NA
clone_size: once
j_call: TRBJ1-1
v_call: TRBV30
cdr3_aa: CASDSVFEAFF
cdr3_nt: TGTGCCTCTGACTCGGTGTTTGAAGCTTTCTTT

d_call: NA
clone_size: NA
j_call: TRBJ1-1
v_call: TRBV5-4
cdr3_aa: CASSGRGYGAFF
cdr3_nt: TGTGCCAGCAGCGGTAGGGGGTATGGAGCTTTCTTT

d_call: NA
clone_size: NA
j_call: TRBJ1-4
v_call: TRBV19
cdr3_aa: CASNFGEWSEKLFF
cdr3_nt: TGTGCCAGTAATTTCGGGGAATGGAGTGAAAAACTGTTTTTT

d_call: NA
clone_size: once
j_call: TRBJ1-1
v_call: TRBV2
cdr3_aa: CASSAETNTEAFF
cdr3_nt: TGTGCCAGCAGTGCAGAGACTAACACTGAAGCTTTCTTT

d_call: TRBD1
clone_size: NA
j_call: TRBJ2-7
v_call: TRBV4-1
cdr3_aa: CASSQYDREAEQYF
cdr3_nt: TGCGCCAGCAGCCAGTATGACAGGGAAGCCGAGCAGTACTTC

d_call: NA
clone_size: NA
j_call: TRBJ2-7
v_call: TRBV15
cdr3_aa: CATSRAQGYEQYF
cdr3_nt: TGTGCCACCAGCAGAGCCCAGGGCTACGAGCAGTACTTC

d_call: NA
clone_size: NA
j_call: TRBJ1-6
v_call: TRBV3-1/TRBV3-2
cdr3_aa: CASSQDRIRAGNSPLHF
cdr3_nt: TGTGCCAGCAGCCAAGATCGTATCAGGGCGGGAAATTCACCCCTCCACTTT

d_call: TRBD1
clone_size: NA
j_call: TRBJ1-1
v_call: TRBV5-6
cdr3_aa: CASSRPAGQGQNTEAFF
cdr3_nt: TGTGCCAGCAGCCGGCCCGCGGGACAGGGACAGAACACTGAAGCTTTCTTT

d_call: NA
clone_size: NA
j_call: TRBJ1-5
v_call: TRBV7-2
cdr3_aa: CASSLETGRNQPQHF
cdr3_nt: TGTGCCAGCAGCTTAGAAACAGGTCGCAATCAGCCCCAGCATTTT

d_call: NA
clone_size: NA
j_call: TRBJ1-2
v_call: TRBV11-2
cdr3_aa: CASSLEAGRNYGYTF
cdr3_nt: TGTGCCAGCAGCTTAGAGGCGGGGAGAAACTATGGCTACACCTTC

d_call: TRBD1
clone_size: NA
j_call: TRBJ1-5
v_call: TRBV6-6
cdr3_aa: CASSYSDRGAGQPQHF
cdr3_nt: TGTGCCAGCAGTTACTCGGACAGGGGAGCCGGTCAGCCCCAGCATTTT

d_call: TRBD1
clone_size: NA
j_call: TRBJ1-1
v_call: TRBV11-2
cdr3_aa: CASSLADRDSRNTEAFF
cdr3_nt: TGTGCCAGCAGCTTAGCCGACCGGGACAGCAGGAACACTGAAGCTTTCTTT

d_call: NA
clone_size: NA
j_call: TRBJ2-7
v_call: TRBV20-1
cdr3_aa: CSASGTDRSYEQYF
cdr3_nt: TGCAGTGCTAGTGGGACTGACCGCTCCTACGAGCAGTACTTC

d_call: NA
clone_size: NA
j_call: TRBJ1-1
v_call: TRBV4-2
cdr3_aa: CASSQALGRKGTEAFF
cdr3_nt: TGTGCCAGCAGCCAAGCCCTAGGCCGAAAAGGCACTGAAGCTTTCTTT